Listed below are T cell receptor beta chains from one sample, sequenced in a study of blood T cell repertoires in COVID-19. Repertoires were generated with immunoSEQ multiplex PCR, while TCRdb's copy carries only in-frame clones and drops some. The sample yields approximately 90,000 clones, about three quarters seen once. The sample was peripheral blood. These receptors came from a human donor in a cohort sampled during active COVID-19. Both conserved end residues are part of each CDR3. A D gene is named only where the DNA matches it firmly. Expanded clones get a size class; other rows say once, few or many, or leave the size out.

>TRBD1|15|.|TRBJ2-1|TRBV5-4
CASSLGTATYNEQFF
TGTGCCAGCAGCCTGGGGACAGCTACCTACAATGAGCAGTTCTTC
>.|14|once|TRBJ2-5|TRBV5-1
CASSLVAAQETQYF
TGCGCCAGCAGCTTGGTAGCAGCCCAAGAGACCCAGTACTTC
>.|14|.|TRBJ2-7|TRBV27
CASRQGSPSREQYF
TGTGCCAGCAGGCAGGGGTCACCATCTCGCGAGCAGTACTTC
>.|13|few|TRBJ1-5|TRBV29-1
CSVRFGVHQPQHF
TGCAGCGTGAGATTCGGGGTACATCAGCCCCAGCATTTT
>TRBD2|11|.|TRBJ2-7|TRBV6-6
CVASGTYEQYF
TGCGTGGCTAGCGGTACCTACGAGCAGTACTTC
>.|12|few|TRBJ1-2|TRBV29-1
CSVERPGIGYTF
TGCAGCGTTGAAAGGCCAGGGATCGGCTACACCTTC
>.|14|.|TRBJ1-2|TRBV27
CASSATAANYGYTF
TGTGCCAGCAGCGCCACCGCAGCTAACTATGGCTACACCTTC
>.|15|.|TRBJ2-2|TRBV10-3
CAIRQVWGSTGELFF
TGTGCCATCAGACAAGTGTGGGGCAGCACCGGGGAGCTGTTTTTT
>.|16|once|TRBJ1-1|TRBV7-8
CASSPLRVRLNTEAFF
TGTGCCAGCAGCCCCCTACGGGTGCGACTGAACACTGAAGCTTTCTTT
>.|13|few|TRBJ1-5|TRBV20-1
CSASWDTNQPQHF
TGCAGTGCTAGTTGGGACACCAATCAGCCCCAGCATTTT
>.|13|.|TRBJ2-7|TRBV3-1/TRBV3-2
CASSLRGQPEQYF
TGTGCCAGCAGCCTAAGAGGCCAGCCCGAGCAGTACTTC
>TRBD2|16|once|TRBJ2-5|TRBV4-1
CASRATLAGHQETQYF
TGCGCCAGCAGGGCAACTCTAGCGGGGCACCAAGAGACCCAGTACTTC
>.|14|.|TRBJ2-3|TRBV28
CASRSWSKADTQYF
TGTGCCAGCAGGTCATGGAGTAAGGCAGATACGCAGTATTTT
>TRBD1|13|.|TRBJ1-5|TRBV19
CASGTGGGQPQHF
TGTGCCAGTGGTACAGGGGGCGGCCAGCCCCAGCATTTT
>.|13|.|TRBJ1-1|TRBV28
CASSMDTNTEAFF
TGTGCCAGCAGCATGGACACGAACACTGAAGCTTTCTTT
>.|15|.|TRBJ2-2|TRBV19
CAAWGSGANTGELFF
TGTGCCGCTTGGGGCTCAGGGGCGAACACCGGGGAGCTGTTTTTT
>.|14|.|TRBJ2-3|TRBV30
CAWSYQTGTDTQYF
TGTGCCTGGAGTTATCAGACTGGGACAGATACGCAGTATTTT
>.|14|.|TRBJ2-7|TRBV27
CASSWRLGTYEQYF
TGTGCCAGCAGTTGGAGGTTGGGAACCTACGAGCAGTACTTC
>.|14|.|TRBJ2-1|TRBV10-3
CASGWSAENNEQFF
TGTGCGTCCGGGTGGTCAGCGGAAAACAATGAGCAGTTCTTC
>TRBD1|15|.|TRBJ2-7|TRBV27
CASIELGQGRGEQYF
TGTGCCAGCATCGAGTTGGGACAGGGAAGAGGGGAGCAGTACTTC
>.|14|.|TRBJ2-3|TRBV5-1
CASSLGWATDTQYF
TGCGCCAGCAGCTTGGGGTGGGCCACAGATACGCAGTATTTT
>TRBD1|15|.|TRBJ1-4|TRBV2
CASSLQGVANEKLFF
TGTGCCAGCAGTCTTCAGGGGGTGGCTAATGAAAAACTGTTTTTT
>.|15|few|TRBJ1-2|TRBV3-1/TRBV3-2
CASSLFPLTGYGYTF
TGTGCCAGCAGCCTATTCCCCCTTACGGGATATGGCTACACCTTC
>.|12|.|TRBJ1-2|TRBV29-1
CSVRGSNYGYTF
TGCAGCGTCCGCGGCAGCAACTATGGCTACACCTTC